The 24 T cell receptor beta chains given below trace back to one sample, sequenced in a study of blood T cell repertoires in COVID-19. Measured with immunoSEQ multiplex PCR; TCRdb has only the in-frame clones, and not every one. Counted here are fewer than 350,000 clones, roughly 90% occurring once; the ten biggest clones make up about 9.8%. The source material was peripheral blood. Source of these receptors: a man in his late teens or twenties with active or convalescent COVID-19.

J is TRBJ2-2 and V is TRBV2, with 9 bases matching TRBD2. The CDR3 has 17 residues. Germline lookup yields CDR1 SNHLY and CDR2 FYNNEI. Trimming cost V 6 bases and J 2 bases; bases outside gene matches: 10. The CDR3: CASSGRKRGVNTGELFF. DNA for the CDR3: TGTGCCAGCAGCGGGAGGAAGCGGGGGGTCAACACCGGGGAGCTGTTTTTT.

The chain uses TRBV6-8 and TRBJ2-7; perhaps TRBD2 as D (5 bases). Trimming stripped 6 bases from V and 0 bases from J, with 21 bases between. The CDR3 consists of 17 residues. Germline CDR1 and CDR2: MNHGY and SAAAGT. DNA of the CDR3: TGTGCCAGCAGCAACGTACCGGCGGACTTTTACTCCTACGAGCAGTACTTC. Its translation is CASSNVPADFYSYEQYF.

This chain connects TRBV5-4 to TRBJ2-5, with D possibly matching TRBD2 (6 bases). V gave up 0 bases and J gave up 5 bases, with 11 bases separating them. Germline V gene data show CDR1 as SGHNT and CDR2 as YYREEE (reference sequence). This CDR3 has 14 residues. The CDR3 nucleotides read TGTGCCAGCAGCTTGGCCGGGGGAGTCGAGACCCAGTACTTC. It specifies CASSLAGGVETQYF.

The V call is TRBV4-1, the J call TRBJ2-7; the match to TRBD2 covers 9 bases. From germline, CDR1 is MGHRA and CDR2 YSYEKL. This CDR3 has 14 residues. The V gene end was trimmed by 6 bases and the J gene end by 3 bases; junction bases not matched to a gene: 6. CDR3 in amino acids: CASRWATSGYEQYF. The CDR3 nucleotides are TGCGCCAGCAGATGGGCGACTAGCGGCTACGAGCAGTACTTC.

V is TRBV9 and J is TRBJ2-5, with TRBD2 identical over 8 bases. Germline values: CDR1 SGDLS, CDR2 YYNGEE. This CDR3 has 14 residues. The V segment lost 2 bases and the J segment 4 bases; nucleotides outside the gene matches: 4. The DNA of the CDR3 is TGTGCCAGCAGCGTTTCGGGGGGGCTAGAGACCCAGTACTTC. Its protein product is CASSVSGGLETQYF. Complete variable domain (other parts from reference TRBV9 and TRBJ2-5): DSGVTQTPKHLITATGQRVTLRCSPRSGDLSVYWYQQSLDQGLQFLIQYYNGEERAKGNILERFSAQQFPDLHSELNLSSLELGDSALYFCASSVSGGLETQYFGPGTRLLVL.

V gene TRBV5-5 combines with J gene TRBJ1-1, with D perhaps matching TRBD1 (5 bases). From germline, CDR1 is SGHKS and CDR2 YYEKEE (reference sequence). Trimming removed 3 bases at V and 1 base at J, with 13 bases between. This CDR3 region has 15 residues. Here the CDR3 reads CASSSLRQTNTEAFF. Written as DNA, the CDR3 is TGTGCCAGCAGCTCGCTCCGACAGACGAACACTGAAGCTTTCTTT.

A remark on this clone: The conserved phenylalanine or tryptophan is not found at the CDR3 terminus, so this likely reflects a read error. Because the CDR3's place on the DNA is in doubt, the DNA is left out and the CDR3 is given as listed by TCRdb. V usage is TRBV5-6 and J usage is TRBJ2-7; the table's TRBD1 call for D was not verified on the DNA. CDR1 is SGHDT and CDR2 is YYEEEE in the germline V gene. The CDR3 spans 13 residues, counting both ends. CDR3 loop: CASSFGGARGPLL.

The CDR3 DNA follows: TGTGCCAGCAGCCAGCGGACAGGGCTCCAAGGCACCTATAATTCACCCCTCCACTTT. As protein: CASSQRTGLQGTYNSPLHF. J is TRBJ1-6 and V is TRBV7-6; TRBD1 aligns across 8 bases. V shed 5 bases and J 2 bases; nucleotides not matched to a gene: 14. The germline V gene has CDR1 SGHVS and CDR2 FNYEAQ. This CDR3 region has 19 residues.

This clone has more than one count but fewer than ten. This sequence joins TRBV4-3 and TRBJ2-3; 8 nucleotides match TRBD2. CDR3 length equals 14 residues. After removal of 4 bases from V and 4 bases from J, the junction contained 4 bases not matched to a gene. CDR1 LGHNA and CDR2 YSLEER come from the germline V gene. This chain's CDR3 is CASSPGGGSDTQYF. The CDR3 DNA reads TGCGCCAGCAGCCCCGGGGGGGGTTCAGATACGCAGTATTTT.

This sequence joins TRBV4-1 and TRBJ2-3; TRBD2 matches 12 bases. This CDR3 has 21 amino acids. V was clipped by 0 bases and J by 0 bases; unmatched bases: 13. The germline CDR1 and CDR2 sequences are MGHRA and YSYEKL. The DNA of the CDR3 is TGCGCCAGCAGCCAAGATATCAGACTAGCGGGGGAGTATTCTAGCACAGATACGCAGTATTTT. Protein sequence: CASSQDIRLAGEYSSTDTQYF.

CDR3 DNA: TGTGCCAGCAGCCAGGGGGGGTACTCCTATAATTCACCCCTCCACTTT. It specifies CASSQGGYSYNSPLHF. This chain links TRBV7-8 with TRBJ1-6; 7 positions match TRBD1. The germline V gene encodes CDR1 SGHVS and CDR2 FQNEAQ. This CDR3 region has 16 residues. V gave up 5 bases and J gave up 0 bases; unmatched junction bases: 4. Full variable domain (rest looked up from reference TRBV7-8 and TRBJ1-6): GAGVSQSPRYKVAKRGQDVALRCDPISGHVSLFWYQQALGQGPEFLTYFQNEAQLDKSGLPSDRFFAERPEGSVSTLKIQRTQQEDSAVYLCASSQGGYSYNSPLHFGNGTRLTVT.

The rearrangement uses TRBV11-2 and TRBJ1-5; D gene ambiguous. The V end lost 5 bases, the J end lost 2 bases, and 19 bases lay between the germline ends. The CDR3 covers 17 residues. The germline CDR1 and CDR2 sequences are SGHAT and FQNNGV. The CDR3 DNA follows: TGTGCCAGCAGCCCCGAGGGTGTGCGGTTTCGCAATCAGCCCCAGCATTTT. This codes for CASSPEGVRFRNQPQHF.

This clone was counted a few times. The chain couples TRBV5-6 to TRBJ2-2; 11 bases line up with TRBD2. CDR1 is SGHDT, CDR2 YYEEEE, per germline. The V and J ends lost 2 bases and 1 base, in that order; junction bases with no gene match: 7. The CDR3 length is 18 residues. The chain's CDR3 is CASSFSPSGGLNTGELFF. CDR3 nucleotides: TGTGCCAGCAGCTTTTCCCCTAGCGGGGGGCTGAACACCGGGGAGCTGTTTTTT.

Worth noting for this clone: The sample carries other DNA sequences with the same CDR3. This chain joins TRBV29-1 and TRBJ1-1; D call uncertain. The V end was cut by 4 bases, the J end by 8 bases, with 8 bases between. Germline V gene sequence: CDR1 SQVTM, CDR2 ANQGSEA. The CDR3 loop spans 10 amino acids. The CDR3 DNA follows: TGCAGCGTTGTGTTGTCGGAAGCTTTCTTT. It codes for CSVVLSEAFF. The whole variable domain, remainder taken from reference TRBV29-1 and TRBJ1-1, is SAVISQKPSRDICQRGTSLTIQCQVDSQVTMMFWYRQQPGQSLTLIATANQGSEATYESGFVIDKFPISRPNLTFSTLTVSNMSPEDSSIYLCSVVLSEAFFGQGTRLTVV.

V usage is TRBV19 and J usage is TRBJ2-7, with D tentatively TRBD1 (6 bases). V lost 1 base to trimming and J lost 4 bases, with 11 bases between them. The CDR3 contains 14 residues. Germline-derived CDR1 and CDR2 are LNHDA and SQIVND (reference sequence). For the CDR3, the DNA is TGTGCCAGTAGTATAGGTAGCAGGGGTTACGAGCAGTACTTC. This gives the protein CASSIGSRGYEQYF.

The DNA of the CDR3 is TGTGCCAGCAGTTCCGGGTCTCCCCCCTACAATGAGCAGTTCTTC. This gives the protein CASSSGSPPYNEQFF. The V call is TRBV27, the J call TRBJ2-1, with unresolved D. Germline V gene lookup returns CDR1 MNHEY and CDR2 SMNVEV (reference sequence). This CDR3 region has 15 residues. Between the trimmed V and J ends, which lost 4 bases and 2 bases, there was a span of 12 bases.

Many counts were recorded for this clone. V usage is TRBV20-1 and J usage is TRBJ1-2; TRBD1 might be the D (5 bases). Germline assignment: CDR1 DFQATT and CDR2 SNEGSKA (reference sequence). CDR3 length equals 17 residues. Trimming took off 3 bases at V and 1 base at J, with 21 bases between the two ends. The CDR3 nucleotides read TGCAGTGCTAGTGAAGGGACTACTGTCATGGATAACTATGGCTACACCTTC. This sequence encodes CSASEGTTVMDNYGYTF.

The chain is built from TRBV7-9 and TRBJ1-2; 10 positions agree with TRBD1. Germline-derived CDR1 and CDR2 are SEHNR and FQNEAQ (reference sequence). This CDR3 comprises 13 residues. J was trimmed by 5 bases and V by 5 bases; bases with no gene match: 2. The DNA for the CDR3 is TGTGCCAGCAGCCCGGGACAGGGGTATGGCTACACCTTC. It encodes CASSPGQGYGYTF.

The chain recombines TRBV5-1 with TRBJ2-3; 11 bases map to TRBD2. After removal of 4 bases from V and 4 bases from J, the junction contained 5 bases not matched to a gene. CDR3 size: 15 residues. Germline CDR1 SGHRS, CDR2 YFSETQ. The CDR3 is CASSLSGGASDTQYF. As DNA, the CDR3 is TGCGCCAGCAGCCTTAGCGGGGGGGCCTCAGATACGCAGTATTTT. Complete variable domain (other parts from reference TRBV5-1 and TRBJ2-3): KAGVTQTPRYLIKTRGQQVTLSCSPISGHRSVSWYQQTPGQGLQFLFEYFSETQRNKGNFPGRFSGRQFSNSRSEMNVSTLELGDSALYLCASSLSGGASDTQYFGPGTRLTVL.

V gene TRBV19 combines with J gene TRBJ1-5, with D hard to call. With 3 bases removed from V and 1 base from J, the gap between germline ends came to 10 bases. Germline loops: CDR1 LNHDA, CDR2 SQIVND (reference sequence). There are 15 residues in the CDR3. The CDR3 spells CASSIVGESNQPQHF. The CDR3, as DNA: TGTGCCAGTAGTATTGTTGGGGAGAGCAATCAGCCCCAGCATTTT.

The chain uses TRBV2 and TRBJ1-2, with 7 bases fitting TRBD1. CDR3 size: 15 residues. Germline V gene data show CDR1 as SNHLY and CDR2 as FYNNEI. V shed 5 bases, J shed 0 bases, and the junction held 6 bases outside the gene matches. The CDR3 DNA follows: TGTGCCAGCAGTTATTTGACAGGGCCTAACTATGGCTACACCTTC. It translates to CASSYLTGPNYGYTF.

This clone was seen once. The CDR3 here is CASSPQSGELFF. CDR3 coding DNA: TGTGCCAGCAGCCCCCAGTCCGGGGAGCTGTTTTTT. The chain couples TRBV3-1 (or the pseudogene TRBV3-2) to TRBJ2-2; D is undetermined. V lost 4 bases to trimming and J lost 6 bases, with 6 bases between them. CDR3 size: 12 residues. Germline V CDR1 and CDR2: LGHDT, YNNKEL (reference sequence).

The chain is built from TRBV7-8 and TRBJ1-2; weak D call: TRBD1 (6 bases). V was cut by 4 bases and J by 2 bases, with 11 bases left in between. CDR1 SGHVS and CDR2 FQNEAQ come from the germline V gene. This CDR3 has 14 residues. CDR3 sequence: CASSSRTENYGYTF. The CDR3 nucleotides are TGTGCCAGCAGCTCCCGGACAGAGAACTATGGCTACACCTTC.

V gene TRBV5-1 combines with J gene TRBJ1-1; 9 bases are a match to TRBD1. V lost 4 bases to trimming and J lost 2 bases; unmatched junction nucleotides: 3. CDR1 is SGHRS and CDR2 is YFSETQ in the germline V gene. This CDR3 spans 14 amino acids. The CDR3 here is CASSRTGENTEAFF. The CDR3 DNA sequence: TGCGCCAGCAGCAGGACAGGGGAAAACACTGAAGCTTTCTTT. Using reference TRBV5-1 and TRBJ1-1 for the parts outside the CDR3, the full variable domain is KAGVTQTPRYLIKTRGQQVTLSCSPISGHRSVSWYQQTPGQGLQFLFEYFSETQRNKGNFPGRFSGRQFSNSRSEMNVSTLELGDSALYLCASSRTGENTEAFFGQGTRLTVV.